The rows below give T cell receptor beta chains drawn from one sample of a study of blood T cell repertoires in COVID-19. TCRdb keeps only in-frame clones here, not all; method: immunoSEQ multiplex PCR. The sample carries under 200,000 clones, around 81% recorded once. Sequenced material: peripheral blood. The receptors shown here come from a man in his sixties with COVID-19, enrolled during active disease. The CDR3 runs from the conserved cysteine through the conserved F or W. The D gene is left open where the match is weak. Expanded clones are given a class, and other clones once, few, many or no size at all.

TRBV28,TRBD1,NA,TRBJ1-2,TGTGCCAGCAGGAAGGACAGGGTGTTGCATGGCTACACCTTC,CASRKDRVLHGYTF
TRBV7-2,NA,NA,TRBJ1-1,TGTGCCAGCAGCTACCAGACAGGACTGGGAGCTGAAGCTTTCTTT,CASSYQTGLGAEAFF
TRBV3-1/TRBV3-2,NA,NA,TRBJ1-1,TGTGCCAGCAGTTCACGGGTAGAAGCTTTCTTT,CASSSRVEAFF
TRBV28,TRBD2,NA,TRBJ2-3,TGTGCCAGCAAAGGACTAGCGGCCGGTGCGCAGTATTTT,CASKGLAAGAQYF
TRBV3-1/TRBV3-2,NA,NA,TRBJ1-1,TGTGCCAGCAGCCAAGAGGGGCACACTGAAGCTTTCTTT,CASSQEGHTEAFF
TRBV27,NA,NA,TRBJ1-5,TGTGCCAGCAGTTGGCTGGGAGGCAATCAGCCCCAGCATTTT,CASSWLGGNQPQHF
TRBV7-2,TRBD1,NA,TRBJ2-5,TGTGCCAGCAGCTCGCCGGGACAGTCACAAGAGACCCAGTACTTC,CASSSPGQSQETQYF
TRBV19,TRBD1,once,TRBJ1-2,TGTGCCAGTAGCCCGAGCCGGGACAGTAACTATGGCTACACCTTC,CASSPSRDSNYGYTF
TRBV12-3/TRBV12-4,NA,NA,TRBJ1-2,TGTGCCAGCGGGGGGGCTAACTATGGCTACACCTTC,CASGGANYGYTF
TRBV3-1/TRBV3-2,NA,NA,TRBJ1-1,TGTGCCAGCAGCCGACTAAGGGACACTGAAGCTTTCTTT,CASSRLRDTEAFF
TRBV19,NA,NA,TRBJ1-1,TGTGCCAGTAGCGTGACTGGTACTGAAGCTTTCTTT,CASSVTGTEAFF
TRBV7-8,TRBD2,NA,TRBJ2-7,TGTGCCAGCAGCTCAGGTCGGTCTAGCGGGGAGACCTACGAGCAGTACTTC,CASSSGRSSGETYEQYF
TRBV21-1,NA,few,TRBJ1-1,TGTGCCAGCAGCAAAGTGAACGGTACAGGGTGGGTTGAAGCTTTCTTT,CASSKVNGTGWVEAFF
TRBV7-9,NA,NA,TRBJ1-1,TGTGCCAGCAGCTTACAGATGAACACTGAAGCTTTCTTT,CASSLQMNTEAFF
TRBV5-8,TRBD1,once,TRBJ1-4,TGTGCCAGCAGCGGACGGGACAGCCAAAATGAAAAACTGTTTTTT,CASSGRDSQNEKLFF
TRBV11-2,TRBD1,few,TRBJ1-6,TGTGCCAGCAGCTTTTCACAGGGGCCTAATTCACCCCTCCACTTT,CASSFSQGPNSPLHF
TRBV6-5,TRBD1,NA,TRBJ1-1,TGTGCCAGCAGTTACGGGACAGCCCGCATGAACACTGAAGCTTTCTTT,CASSYGTARMNTEAFF
TRBV6-1,TRBD1,NA,TRBJ2-5,TGTGCCAGCAGTGTTTTAACAGGGGGTTTCCAAGAGACCCAGTACTTC,CASSVLTGGFQETQYF
TRBV7-3,NA,NA,TRBJ2-7,TGTGCCAGCAGCCAAGCTCCAGGGGACGGCTACGAGCAGTACTTC,CASSQAPGDGYEQYF
TRBV6-5,NA,NA,TRBJ1-2,TGTGCCAGCATTGGGTGGGCGGGAGCTAACTATGGCTACACCTTC,CASIGWAGANYGYTF
TRBV4-2,TRBD1,NA,TRBJ1-4,TGTGCCAGCAGCCAAGATTCGGACAGGGCGGAACTGTTTTTT,CASSQDSDRAELFF
TRBV2,NA,NA,TRBJ1-6,TGTGCCAGCAGTCCTGAGGATTCACCCCTCCACTTT,CASSPEDSPLHF
TRBV7-2,NA,few,TRBJ1-3,TGTGCCAGCAGCTCAGGATACTCTGGAAACACCATATATTTT,CASSSGYSGNTIYF
TRBV5-6,NA,NA,TRBJ1-6,TGTGCCAGCAGCTCGACGGGATACTCCTATAATTCACCCCTCCACTTT,CASSSTGYSYNSPLHF
TRBV11-2,NA,once,TRBJ1-2,TGTGCCAGCAGCCCAACAGGCCTATATGGCTACACCTTC,CASSPTGLYGYTF
TRBV5-1,TRBD1,NA,TRBJ1-4,TGCGCCAGCAGCTGGAGGGACAGGGTTGGTGAAAAACTGTTTTTT,CASSWRDRVGEKLFF
TRBV9,TRBD1,NA,TRBJ2-2,TGTGCCAGCAGACCGACAGGGGGCGAAACCGGGGAGCTGTTTTTT,CASRPTGGETGELFF
TRBV7-9,TRBD1,NA,TRBJ1-1,TGTGCCAGCAGCCCACGACAGGGTAGTGCTGAAGCTTTCTTT,CASSPRQGSAEAFF
TRBV6-1,TRBD1,NA,TRBJ1-5,TGTGCCAGCAGTGACGACAGGGGGAGATATCAGCCCCAGCATTTT,CASSDDRGRYQPQHF